Listed below are T cell receptor beta chains from one sample, sequenced in a study of blood T cell repertoires in COVID-19. Sequencing was performed with immunoSEQ multiplex PCR; in TCRdb, only in-frame clones are kept and a portion is missing. The sample includes 100,000 to 150,000 clones, approximately 84% of them seen just once. The sequencing sample was made of peripheral blood. These receptors came from a woman under 40 who had recovered from COVID-19. Each CDR3 is given with its conserved first and last residue. D genes are given only for firm matches. The size entry is marked missing in some rows and otherwise reads once, few, many or a size class.

size	V	J	D	DNA	CDR3
.	TRBV18	TRBJ2-3	.	TGTGCCAGCTCACCAGGCAGGGGATCCTTGGCTGGCACAGATACGCAGTATTTT	CASSPGRGSLAGTDTQYF
.	TRBV2	TRBJ1-5	.	TGTGCCAGCCTCCTAGAGCGGAATAGCAATCAGCCCCAGCATTTT	CASLLERNSNQPQHF
once	TRBV6-5	TRBJ2-7	.	TGTGCCACCCACAGGGGGGGGGTTTGGCAAGAGCAGTACTTC	CATHRGGVWQEQYF
.	TRBV5-6	TRBJ1-2	TRBD1	TGTGCCAGCAGCGGGACAGGGGGCAGGGGTGGCTACACCTTC	CASSGTGGRGGYTF
.	TRBV24-1	TRBJ1-2	.	TGTGCCACCAGTGATGCGGGAGGCGGCTACACCTTC	CATSDAGGGYTF
.	TRBV2	TRBJ2-2	TRBD1	TGTGCCAGCAGGGACAGGGTAAACACCGGGGAGCTGTTTTTT	CASRDRVNTGELFF
once	TRBV3-1/TRBV3-2	TRBJ1-3	TRBD1	TGTGCCAGCAGCCAAGGGGACGGACAGGGTTTTAGAAACACCATATATTTT	CASSQGDGQGFRNTIYF
few	TRBV6-2/TRBV6-3	TRBJ1-1	.	TGTGCCAGCAGTTACCCCCAGGGAATGTCGAGCATGAACACTGAAGCTTTCTTT	CASSYPQGMSSMNTEAFF
.	TRBV6-5	TRBJ2-1	TRBD1	TGTGCCAGCAGTTACAAAGGGGGCCACTCCTACAATGAGCAGTTCTTC	CASSYKGGHSYNEQFF
.	TRBV3-1/TRBV3-2	TRBJ1-1	.	TGTGCCAGCAGCCAAGATTGGCAGGGCCTCAGAGCTTTCTTT	CASSQDWQGLRAFF
.	TRBV12-3/TRBV12-4	TRBJ1-2	.	TGTGCCAGCAGTTTAGAACAGAACTATGGCTACACCTTC	CASSLEQNYGYTF
.	TRBV7-9	TRBJ1-1	.	TGTGCCAGCAGCAAGGAAGGGGTGTTGACTGAAGCTTTCTTT	CASSKEGVLTEAFF
.	TRBV5-5	TRBJ1-3	.	TGTGCCAGCAGCTTTTTGGACAGCTCTGGAAACACCATATATTTT	CASSFLDSSGNTIYF
once	TRBV3-1/TRBV3-2	TRBJ2-5	.	TGTGCCAGCAGCCAAGATCCAGGGCCGGAGACCCAGTACTTC	CASSQDPGPETQYF
.	TRBV3-1/TRBV3-2	TRBJ1-2	.	TGTGCCAGCAGCCAAGATACAGCGGCCTATGGCTACACCTTC	CASSQDTAAYGYTF
few	TRBV9	TRBJ1-1	TRBD1	TGTGCCAGCAGCGTGACAGGGGCCGGTGAAGCTTTCTTT	CASSVTGAGEAFF
.	TRBV5-6	TRBJ2-1	.	TGTGCCAGCAGCTTTAGGGTGAGGGATGAGCAGTTCTTC	CASSFRVRDEQFF
.	TRBV14	TRBJ1-1	TRBD1	TGTGCCAGCAGCCACAGGGGGTATGAAGCTTTCTTT	CASSHRGYEAFF
once	TRBV11-3	TRBJ2-1	TRBD2	TGTGCCAGCAGCTTAGGGGAGCGGGGACGTCTGAGCTCCTACAATGAGCAGTTCTTC	CASSLGERGRLSSYNEQFF
.	TRBV5-1	TRBJ2-7	.	TGCGCCAGCAGCTTTGTGGCGGGGGCGTACGAGCAGTACTTC	CASSFVAGAYEQYF
.	TRBV9	TRBJ1-2	.	TGTGCCAGCAGCGTAGCGAGCAGGGAGGTCTATGGCTACACCTTC	CASSVASREVYGYTF
few	TRBV7-3	TRBJ2-1	.	TGTGCCAGCAGCCCCAGGCTCTCCTACAATGAGCAGTTCTTC	CASSPRLSYNEQFF
few	TRBV7-9	TRBJ2-3	.	TGTGCCAGCAGCTTAAGTTCGGGCCGGGGAGATACGCAGTATTTT	CASSLSSGRGDTQYF
.	TRBV14	TRBJ2-3	TRBD2	TGTGCCAGCAGCCCCCGCAAGCTACTAGCGGTGGGTGATACGCAGTATTTT	CASSPRKLLAVGDTQYF
.	TRBV19	TRBJ1-2	.	TGTGCCAGTAGTACCCCCTTTATGTATGGCTACACCTTC	CASSTPFMYGYTF
.	TRBV6-5	TRBJ1-2	.	TGTGCCAGCAGTCAACAGGTCTATGGCTACACCTTC	CASSQQVYGYTF
.	TRBV29-1	TRBJ2-7	TRBD2	TGCAGCGTTGCACTAGCGGAAAGTTACGAGCAGTACTTC	CSVALAESYEQYF
.	TRBV11-2	TRBJ2-7	.	TGTGCCAGCAGCCCACACGAACCGACCTACGAGCAGTACTTC	CASSPHEPTYEQYF
.	TRBV19	TRBJ2-1	.	TGTGCCAGTAGTACCCTGAGTGTTCAGGATGAGCAGTTCTTC	CASSTLSVQDEQFF
.	TRBV7-2	TRBJ2-1	.	TGTGCCAGCAGCAACACAGGGACCAAGAATGGTGAGCAGTTCTTC	CASSNTGTKNGEQFF
once	TRBV5-1	TRBJ1-6	TRBD1	TGCGCCAGCAGCTTGGGGGGACAGAAAAATAATTCACCCCTCCACTTT	CASSLGGQKNNSPLHF
.	TRBV11-2	TRBJ2-3	TRBD2	TGTGCCAGCAGACTAGCGGGAGGCACAGATACGCAGTATTTT	CASRLAGGTDTQYF
.	TRBV7-9	TRBJ2-2	.	TGTGCCAGCAGCTTAGGAGTCCCCCTCGCGTTTTTT	CASSLGVPLAFF
once	TRBV10-3	TRBJ1-2	TRBD1	TGTGCCATCAGTGAGTCAGGACAGGGACATGACTACACCTTC	CAISESGQGHDYTF
.	TRBV19	TRBJ1-2	.	TGTGCCAGTACCCCGGGAAGGAATACCCTAACCACTAATGGCTACACCTTC	CASTPGRNTLTTNGYTF
.	TRBV15	TRBJ2-3	TRBD2	TGTGCCACCAGCAGAGGCGGGGTAGCGGGGTCCAGCACAGATACGCAGTATTTT	CATSRGGVAGSSTDTQYF
.	TRBV21-1	TRBJ1-1	.	TGTGCCAGCAGCGAGGACTATTGCACTGAAGCTTTCTTT	CASSEDYCTEAFF
.	TRBV18	TRBJ2-5	.	TGTGCCAGTGCAGCCTCGCAGGGTCGAGGACAATTCGAAAGTGAACAAGAGACCCAGTACTTC	CASAASQGRGQFESEQETQYF
.	TRBV30	TRBJ1-4	.	TGTGCCTGGAGTGTACACAGGTTGAATGAAAAACTGTTTTTT	CAWSVHRLNEKLFF
.	TRBV7-8	TRBJ2-2	.	TGTGCCAGCAGCACAGGGGGGGGCTACACCGGGGAGCTGTTTTTT	CASSTGGGYTGELFF
.	TRBV27	TRBJ1-1	.	TGTGCCAGCAGGACAGCCATGAACACTGAAGCTTTCTTT	CASRTAMNTEAFF
.	TRBV5-6	TRBJ2-7	.	TGTGCCAGCAGCTTGAACAGACACTCCTACGAGCAGTACTTC	CASSLNRHSYEQYF
.	TRBV4-2	TRBJ2-5	TRBD2	TGTGCCAGCTCGCGGACGGGAGGGTCAGAGACCCAGTACTTC	CASSRTGGSETQYF
.	TRBV5-1	TRBJ2-1	TRBD2	TGCGCCAGCAGCAAATTAGCGGGGTCCTACAATGAGCAGTTCTTC	CASSKLAGSYNEQFF
.	TRBV7-9	TRBJ1-1	TRBD1	TGTGCCAGCAGCCCGACAGGGACAGGGGGCAAGAACACTGAAGCTTTCTTT	CASSPTGTGGKNTEAFF
.	TRBV6-2/TRBV6-3	TRBJ2-7	.	TGTGCCAGCAGTTACTCGGGACTCAAGGCACACGAGCAGTACTTC	CASSYSGLKAHEQYF
.	TRBV2	TRBJ1-5	.	TGTGCCAGCAGCCCAGGGGTGCCCCAGCATTTT	CASSPGVPQHF
.	TRBV2	TRBJ2-3	TRBD2	TGTGCCAGCACAACAGCGGGGGGGCGGGGAGATACGCAGTATTTT	CASTTAGGRGDTQYF
.	TRBV27	TRBJ2-7	TRBD2	TGTGCCAGCAGTAAAGCGGGGGCCTCCTACGAGCAGTACTTC	CASSKAGASYEQYF
.	TRBV5-1	TRBJ1-2	.	TGCGCCAGCAGCTCAGGGGCAGGGAACTTCTATGGCTACACCTTC	CASSSGAGNFYGYTF
.	TRBV4-2	TRBJ2-7	TRBD1	TGTGCCAGCAGCCAAGAGGGACAGGGCTTATACGAGCAGTACTTC	CASSQEGQGLYEQYF
.	TRBV7-9	TRBJ2-2	.	TGTGCCAGCAGCCACTTCCGGGGGACCGGGGAGCTGTTTTTT	CASSHFRGTGELFF
.	TRBV7-9	TRBJ2-7	.	TGTGCCAGCAGCTCGATAACAGGGTACGAGCAGTACTTC	CASSSITGYEQYF